The next 27 T cell receptor beta chains were all read from a single sample in a study of T cells in Graves' hyperthyroidism and ophthalmopathy. From RNA transcripts, TCR beta CDR3 regions were amplified. First-round RT-PCR with HTBI primers amplified the TCR CDR3 region. TCRdb reanalysed the multiplex PCR reads using MiXCR and keeps one entry per CDR3 protein. The data show 550,000 to 600,000 distinct CDR3 sequences, with about half seen just once and 15% to 20% held by the top ten. Sequencing input: peripheral blood or thyroid tissue (not recorded which). These TCRs come from an adult woman with Graves' disease, either hyperthyroidism or ophthalmopathy (not recorded which).

This clonotype was found many times. The V gene is TRBV6-5, the J gene TRBJ1-1; 7 bases match TRBD1. V lost 7 bases to trimming and J lost 3 bases; unmatched junction nucleotides: 5. Looked up from germline, CDR1 is MNHEY and CDR2 is SVGAGI. The CDR3 has 13 residues. The CDR3 nucleotides read TGTGCCAGCATAGGGACAGCCTACACTGAAGCTTTCTTT. It codes for CASIGTAYTEAFF.

In this sample, this clonotype turned up once. A much larger clone sits a single nucleotide away, making a read error possible. The CDR3 DNA is TGTGCCGGCAGCTTGGGATCACAGAGATACACTGAAGCTTTCTTT. Residues: CAGSLGSQRYTEAFF. This chain joins TRBV5-4 and TRBJ1-1, with D unclear. Looked up from germline, CDR1 is SGHNT and CDR2 is YYREEE (reference sequence). There are 15 residues in the CDR3. The complete variable domain, with remaining parts taken from reference TRBV5-4 and TRBJ1-1, reads ETGVTQSPTHLIKTRGQQVTLRCSSQSGHNTVSWYQQALGQGPQFIFQYYREEENGRGNFPPRFSGLQFPNYSSELNVNALELDDSALYLCAGSLGSQRYTEAFFGQGTRLTVV.

This clonotype showed up just once. The chain employs TRBV7-3 and TRBJ1-4; D not certain. The CDR3 contains 13 residues. Deletions cut 5 bases from V and 8 bases from J, with 12 bases between. Per the germline V gene, CDR1 is SGHTA and CDR2 is FQGTGA. Here the CDR3 DNA reads TGTGCCAGCAGCAAAGGGAGCGGGGAAAAACTGTTTTTT. This translates into CASSKGSGEKLFF.

This clonotype turned up a few times. The CDR3, as DNA: TGTGCCAGCAGCGGCGGGGACAGGGCTTCTCACCAGTACTTC. Protein product: CASSGGDRASHQYF. The chain combines TRBV7-2 with TRBJ2-5, with 9 nucleotides matching TRBD1. CDR3 size: 14 residues. With 5 bases clipped from V and 10 bases from J, the junction kept 11 bases outside the gene matches. Per the germline V gene, CDR1 is SGHTA and CDR2 is FQGNSA.

V gene TRBV7-2 combines with J gene TRBJ1-2; TRBD1 agrees at 10 bases. The CDR3 totals 13 residues. Germline CDR1 is SGHTA and CDR2 is FQGNSA. The ends lost 5 bases at V and 14 bases at J; junction bases unmatched: 11. The CDR3 spells CASSSRTGGGQTF. CDR3 nucleotides: TGTGCCAGCAGCAGCCGGACAGGGGGGGGCCAAACCTTC. Full variable domain (remainder filled in from reference TRBV7-2 and TRBJ1-2): GAGVSQSPSNKVTEKGKDVELRCDPISGHTALYWYRQSLGQGLEFLIYFQGNSAPDKSGLPSDRFSAERTGGSVSTLTIQRTQQEDSAVYLCASSSRTGGGQTFGSGTRLTVV.

V usage is TRBV19 and J usage is TRBJ2-6; 12 bases are shared with TRBD2. Germline trimming cut 9 bases from V and 1 base from J; bases unmatched to any gene: 1. This CDR3 is 15 amino acids long. Germline CDR1 LNHDA, CDR2 SQIVND (reference sequence). This CDR3 reads CASGTSGSGANVLTF. The CDR3, as DNA: TGTGCCAGCGGGACTAGCGGGTCTGGGGCCAACGTCCTGACTTTC.

The gene calls are TRBV7-9 and TRBJ1-1; TRBD1 agrees at 7 bases. The CDR3 extends over 14 amino acids. Losses at the gene ends were 7 bases for V and 6 bases for J; bases not matched to a gene: 11. Germline loops: CDR1 SEHNR, CDR2 FQNEAQ (reference sequence). In DNA, the CDR3 is TGTGCCAGCAACGGAGACAGGGAATTCTCTGAAGCTTTCTTT. Protein sequence: CASNGDREFSEAFF.

This chain joins TRBV5-1 and TRBJ1-2, with D possibly being TRBD1 (6 bases). Trimming left V 4 bases short and J 9 bases short, with 16 bases between. This CDR3 is 13 amino acids long. Germline assignment: CDR1 SGHRS and CDR2 YFSETQ. For the CDR3, the DNA is TGCGCCAGCAGCCTGGGGGCTTCCCATTGCTACACCTTC. It yields the protein CASSLGASHCYTF.

V is TRBV18 and J is TRBJ1-6; TRBD1 agrees at 7 bases. Germline-derived CDR1 and CDR2 are KGHSH and LQKENI. The V segment lost 3 bases and the J segment 8 bases; nucleotides outside the gene matches: 7. This CDR3 has 15 residues. The CDR3 here is CASSPTGLRDSPLHF. The CDR3, as DNA: TGTGCCAGCTCACCGACAGGGTTGAGGGATTCACCCCTCCACTTT.

This rearrangement joins TRBV20-1 to TRBJ1-5; 7 bases match TRBD1. CDR1 is DFQATT and CDR2 is SNEGSKA in the germline V gene (reference sequence). J was trimmed by 3 bases and V by 6 bases; bases with no gene match: 11. The CDR3 loop spans 15 amino acids. DNA for the CDR3: TGCAGTGCCAAACGCGGGACAGACGACAATCAGCCCCAGCATTTT. This gives the protein CSAKRGTDDNQPQHF.

This clonotype appeared a few times. CDR3 nucleotides: TGTGCCAGCAGCGGATCCCGGGACACCATGAACACTGAAGCTTTCTTT. It codes for CASSGSRDTMNTEAFF. The V gene is TRBV9, the J gene TRBJ1-1; TRBD1 might be the D (6 bases). This CDR3 spans 16 amino acids. The germline V gene has CDR1 SGDLS and CDR2 YYNGEE. V was clipped by 3 bases and J by 0 bases, with 15 bases between them.

This clonotype occurred many times. CDR3 bases: TGTGCCAGCAGCCCGTCCCAAGCGGGAGTTGGCGAGCAGTACTTC. Protein: CASSPSQAGVGEQYF. This chain connects TRBV4-2 to TRBJ2-7, with 8 positions matching TRBD2. CDR1 is LGHNA and CDR2 is YNFKEQ in the germline V gene. The CDR3 runs to 15 residues. V gave up 4 bases and J gave up 6 bases; unmatched junction bases: 11.

V gene TRBV9 combines with J gene TRBJ2-1; TRBD2 matches 9 bases. The ends lost 0 bases at V and 3 bases at J; junction bases unmatched: 7. The CDR3 loop spans 17 amino acids. Per the germline V gene, CDR1 is SGDLS and CDR2 is YYNGEE. CDR3 DNA sequence: TGTGCCAGCAGCGTAGGGTCTAGCGGGACGCTCTACAATGAGCAGTTCTTC. The encoded protein is CASSVGSSGTLYNEQFF.

The J gene is TRBJ1-1, the V gene TRBV12-3 or TRBV12-4; 9 bases are a match to TRBD1. This CDR3 is 16 amino acids long. V lost 1 base to trimming and J lost 2 bases; unmatched junction nucleotides: 5. The CDR3 reads CASSLVAGQGNTEAFF. The CDR3 nucleotides read TGTGCCAGCAGTTTAGTCGCGGGACAGGGAAACACTGAAGCTTTCTTT.

Concerning this clonotype: The conserved final phenylalanine or tryptophan is absent from the CDR3, which likely points to a read error. No DNA is shown, since the ends of the CDR3 on it are uncertain; the CDR3 is the one TCRdb lists. The rearrangement joins TRBV7-9 to TRBJ1-1. Germline CDR1 is SEHNR and CDR2 is FQNEAQ (reference sequence). A total of 10 residues make up the CDR3, ends included. CDR3 region: CASRVDTANY.

Note on this clonotype: A much larger clone differs from this one at a single base, so this may be a read error. The chain joins TRBV10-2 to TRBJ1-5, with D maybe TRBD1 (5 bases). Per the germline V gene, CDR1 is WSHSY and CDR2 is SAAADI. The CDR3 consists of 18 residues. CDR3 residues: CASSQRDSTDPNNQPRHF. The CDR3 DNA reads as TGCGCCAGCAGCCAGCGAGACAGCACCGATCCAAACAATCAGCCCCGGCATTTT.

This clonotype was observed a single time. The chain recombines TRBV10-2 with TRBJ1-5; 11 nucleotides line up with TRBD1. J lost 6 bases, V lost 7 bases, and 5 bases had no gene match. This CDR3 has 14 amino acids. CDR1 WSHSY and CDR2 SAAADI come from the germline V gene. The CDR3 loop reads CASKGTGGPQPQHF. The CDR3 DNA reads TGCGCCAGCAAGGGGACAGGGGGTCCTCAGCCCCAGCATTTT.

V gene TRBV6-5 combines with J gene TRBJ2-6, with TRBD1 matching over 7 bases. Losses at the gene ends were 6 bases for V and 2 bases for J; bases not matched to a gene: 10. The length of the CDR3 is 17 residues. The V gene's germline CDR1 is MNHEY and CDR2 SVGAGI. In DNA, the CDR3 is TGTGCCAGCAGACCTGAAGAGACAGGGACTGGGGCCAACGTCCTGACTTTC. Protein sequence: CASRPEETGTGANVLTF.

This sequence joins TRBV6-5 and TRBJ2-5; 8 nucleotides align to TRBD2. The J call is uncertain, as TRBJ2-1 better fits the DNA end. The germline V gene has CDR1 MNHEY and CDR2 SVGAGI. The CDR3 sequence is 17 residues long. Here the CDR3 reads CASSLGELAVTYNEQFF. The CDR3 coding sequence is TGTGCCAGCAGTTTGGGGGAACTAGCGGTAACCTACAATGAGCAGTTCTTC.

The rearrangement links TRBV5-1 to TRBJ2-7; 9 nucleotides match TRBD2. V was pared by 3 bases and J by 4 bases, with 5 bases of the junction left unmatched. This CDR3 region has 14 residues. Germline CDR1 SGHRS, CDR2 YFSETQ. This chain's CDR3 is CASSSTSGLYEQYF. The DNA of the CDR3 is TGCGCCAGCAGCTCGACTAGCGGATTATACGAGCAGTACTTC.

This clonotype was detected a few times. The chain has TRBV18 and TRBJ1-5, with D possibly matching TRBD1 (5 bases). CDR1 is KGHSH, CDR2 LQKENI, per germline. V dropped 0 bases and J dropped 0 bases, with 9 bases sitting between them. This CDR3 has 16 residues. The CDR3 reads CASSPPGEDSNQPQHF. The DNA of the CDR3 is TGTGCCAGCTCACCACCGGGGGAGGATAGCAATCAGCCCCAGCATTTT.

Points on this clonotype: Likely a read error: the CDR3 ends without its conserved phenylalanine or tryptophan. The chain has TRBV20-1 and TRBJ1-1; TRBD1 might be the D (6 bases). Germline CDR1 and CDR2: DFQATT and SNEGSKA (reference sequence). The CDR3 has 12 residues. Here the CDR3 reads CSASTGFTEAFV. DNA of the CDR3: TGCAGTGCTAGTACAGGGTTTACTGAGGCTTTCGTT.

This clonotype has ten or more counts. The V call is TRBV27, the J call TRBJ1-6, with no clear D. The V end lost 7 bases, the J end lost 11 bases, and 9 bases lay between the germline ends. The CDR3 has 11 residues. Germline V lookup: CDR1 MNHEY, CDR2 SMNVEV (reference sequence). The CDR3 loop reads CASTRRAPLHF. CDR3 DNA: TGTGCCAGCACCCGACGGGCACCCCTCCACTTT.

This clonotype was counted a few times. The chain carries TRBV29-1 and TRBJ1-4; D not certain. Germline CDR1 reads SQVTM; CDR2 reads ANQGSEA. The germline V and J ends were trimmed by 7 bases and 8 bases, with 20 bases remaining between them. The CDR3 sequence is 14 residues long. DNA for the CDR3: TGCAGCGCTGCGGACCCAGGCGGGAACGAAAAACTGTTTTTT. This codes for CSAADPGGNEKLFF. Together with reference TRBV29-1 and TRBJ1-4, the CDR3 gives the full variable domain: SAVISQKPSRDICQRGTSLTIQCQVDSQVTMMFWYRQQPGQSLTLIATANQGSEATYESGFVIDKFPISRPNLTFSTLTVSNMSPEDSSIYLCSAADPGGNEKLFFGSGTQLSVL.

The chain recombines TRBV9 with TRBJ2-5; either TRBD1 or TRBD2 may fit D (5 bases each). Germline V CDR1 and CDR2: SGDLS, YYNGEE. The CDR3 loop spans 13 amino acids. The germline V and J ends were trimmed by 0 bases and 4 bases, with 7 bases remaining between them. CDR3 in DNA: TGTGCCAGCAGCGTAGTGGGGGTAGAGACCCAGTACTTC. Protein product: CASSVVGVETQYF.

This clonotype has a handful of counts. CDR3 residues: CASSPGGRGVDQPQHF. CDR3 DNA: TGTGCCAGCAGCCCGGGAGGGCGCGGGGTTGATCAGCCCCAGCATTTT. The chain links TRBV28 to TRBJ1-5; no definite D call. Germline V CDR1 and CDR2: MDHEN, SYDVKM. Trimming removed 6 bases from V and 5 bases from J, with 20 bases in between. This CDR3 has 16 amino acids.

The rearrangement joins TRBV6-2 or TRBV6-3 to TRBJ2-5; 9 nucleotides match TRBD1. CDR3 size: 13 residues. After removal of 5 bases from V and 6 bases from J, the junction contained 4 bases not matched to a gene. Germline V gene lookup returns CDR1 MNHEY and CDR2 SVGEGT. Here the CDR3 reads CASSVGQGQTQYF. The CDR3 coding sequence is TGTGCCAGCAGTGTAGGACAGGGGCAGACCCAGTACTTC.